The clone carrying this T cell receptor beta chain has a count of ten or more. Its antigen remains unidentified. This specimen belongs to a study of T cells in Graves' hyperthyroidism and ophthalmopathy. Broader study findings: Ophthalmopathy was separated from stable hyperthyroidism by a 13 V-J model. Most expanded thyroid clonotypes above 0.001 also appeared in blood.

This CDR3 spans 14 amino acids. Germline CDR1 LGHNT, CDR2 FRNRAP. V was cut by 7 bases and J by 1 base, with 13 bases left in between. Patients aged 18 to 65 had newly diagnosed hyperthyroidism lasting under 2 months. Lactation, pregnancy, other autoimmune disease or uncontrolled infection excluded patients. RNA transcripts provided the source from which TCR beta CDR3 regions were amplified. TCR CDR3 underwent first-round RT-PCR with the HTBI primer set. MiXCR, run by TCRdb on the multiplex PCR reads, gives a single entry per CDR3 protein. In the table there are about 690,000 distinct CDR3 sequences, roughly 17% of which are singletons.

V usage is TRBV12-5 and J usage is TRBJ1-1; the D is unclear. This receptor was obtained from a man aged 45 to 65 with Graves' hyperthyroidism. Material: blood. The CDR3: CASAPGGPNTEAFF. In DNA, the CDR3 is TGTGCTAGTGCCCCAGGAGGGCCGAACACTGAAGCTTTCTTT.